This TCR beta chain was recovered during a study of cytomegalovirus exposure and HLA in healthy donors. Study outcomes and limitations: With later analysis, a missense DCLRE1C variant became linked to TCR beta V- and J-gene trimming.

The sample holds many counts of this clone. Antigen: not known. The PCR used 60 Vbeta and 13 Jbeta primers. Assay: immunoSEQ multiplex PCR; the TCRdb copy retains only in-frame clones and omits some. The sample has over 100,000 clones; around two thirds are singletons. All donors participated as healthy donors of bone marrow. The sequence was collected from a woman aged 35 to 49 in good health and CMV-seropositive. What was sequenced was PBMCs.

The DNA for the CDR3 is TGTGCCAGCAGTGAAGGTGGAGCCCACACAGATACGCAGTATTTT. Translation: CASSEGGAHTDTQYF. The chain uses TRBV6-4 and TRBJ2-3; D ambiguous. CDR1 MRHNA and CDR2 SNTAGT come from the germline V gene. Trimming took 3 bases from V and 2 from J, leaving 12 bases between them. This CDR3 region has 15 residues.